A selection of T cell receptor beta chains follows, all from one sample in a study of blood T cell repertoires in COVID-19. Assay used: immunoSEQ multiplex PCR; TCRdb lists only in-frame clones, some missing. The sample has fewer than 130,000 clones; 88% are singletons. Material: peripheral blood. Receptors were obtained from a woman in her forties or fifties with acute or convalescent COVID-19. Both conserved end residues are part of each CDR3. The order of the fields is D gene, J gene, clone size, V gene, CDR3 DNA, CDR3 protein. The D gene is left open where the match is weak. Some rows mark clone size as missing; the rest say once, few, many or name a class of expanded clone.

TRBD1 TRBJ2-7 . TRBV9 TGTGCCAGCAGCGTAGGGACAGGGGGCGAGCAGTACTTC CASSVGTGGEQYF
. TRBJ2-4 . TRBV6-6 TGTGCCAGCAGTTACGGGGCACTTACCTCCCCGGACTTC CASSYGALTSPDF
TRBD2 TRBJ2-7 . TRBV11-2 TGTGCCAGCAGCCCGGGGGGGCTGAGCTACGAGCAGTACTTC CASSPGGLSYEQYF
. TRBJ2-5 . TRBV28 TGTGCCAGCAGCCCCCTAGGAAGGGGGGGGGAGACCCAGTACTTC CASSPLGRGGETQYF
TRBD2 TRBJ2-1 . TRBV5-1 TGCGCCAGCACGCTAGCGGGATTTCAGGAGCAGTTCTTC CASTLAGFQEQFF
TRBD1 TRBJ1-1 . TRBV5-1 TGCGCCAGCAGCGGACAGGGGAGGGACACTGAAGCTTTCTTT CASSGQGRDTEAFF
. TRBJ1-2 . TRBV5-6 TGTGCCAGCAGCCCGGACAGTATCCGTCCTGGCTACACCTTC CASSPDSIRPGYTF
. TRBJ2-6 . TRBV19 TGTGCCAGTAGTATCCTAGGCTCTGGGGCCAACGTCCTGACTTTC CASSILGSGANVLTF
. TRBJ2-7 . TRBV15 TGTGCCACCAGCAGAGAAGAGGGAGCGGGCGAGCAGTACTTC CATSREEGAGEQYF
. TRBJ1-3 . TRBV3-1/TRBV3-2 TGTGCCAGCAGCCAAGATCGGGGGGCCTGGGGAAACACCATATATTTT CASSQDRGAWGNTIYF
TRBD1 TRBJ1-6 . TRBV18 TGTGCCAGCTCACTACGACAGGGTGATAATTCACCCCTCCACTTT CASSLRQGDNSPLHF
. TRBJ1-1 . TRBV6-5 TGTGCCAGCAGTCGGGATCCGAACACTGAAGCTTTCTTT CASSRDPNTEAFF
. TRBJ1-2 . TRBV27 TGTGCCAGCAGTTTATCGCAGGGCAACTATGGCTACACCTTC CASSLSQGNYGYTF
. TRBJ1-4 . TRBV19 TGTGCCAGTAGTAGCGGCGAATTTAATGAAAAACTGTTTTTT CASSSGEFNEKLFF
. TRBJ1-6 . TRBV3-1/TRBV3-2 TGTGCCAGCAGCCAGGGCCAGAAGAATTCACCCCTCCACTTT CASSQGQKNSPLHF
TRBD1 TRBJ1-5 . TRBV2 TGTGCCAGCAGTGGTAGACAGGGCCATATCAAGCCCCAGCATTTT CASSGRQGHIKPQHF
. TRBJ2-1 . TRBV5-1 TGCGCCAGCAGCGTTGTGGGAGGTCCTCTAGATGAGCAGTTCTTC CASSVVGGPLDEQFF
. TRBJ1-2 . TRBV2 TGTGCCAGCAGCCGGGCAGGACAGCACGATAACTATGGCTACACCTTC CASSRAGQHDNYGYTF
. TRBJ2-5 . TRBV28 TGTGCCAGCAGTTTACGGCGGAACCAAGAGACCCAGTACTTC CASSLRRNQETQYF
TRBD1 TRBJ2-7 . TRBV5-1 TGCGCCAGCAGCCCTACCCCGGGACAGGGGACCTACGAGCAGTACTTC CASSPTPGQGTYEQYF
TRBD2 TRBJ2-7 . TRBV19 TGTGCCAGTAGTGGGACTAGCGGCTTCTACGAGCAGTACTTC CASSGTSGFYEQYF
TRBD2 TRBJ2-5 . TRBV28 TGTGCCAGCAGTTTAAGCCTAGCGGAGGACCAAGAGACCCAGTACTTC CASSLSLAEDQETQYF
TRBD2 TRBJ2-5 once TRBV7-2 TGTGCCAGCGGGGACTATCAACAAGAGACCCAGTACTTC CASGDYQQETQYF
TRBD1 TRBJ1-5 . TRBV28 TGTGCCAGCAGTCCTACGGACAGGAGAAGTCAGCCCCAGCATTTT CASSPTDRRSQPQHF
. TRBJ2-1 few TRBV27 TGTGCCAGCAGTTTATGGCCCCCACCAACGTCCTACAATGAGCAGTTCTTC CASSLWPPPTSYNEQFF
. TRBJ1-4 . TRBV10-3 TGTGCCATCAGTGAGTCTGGAGGGGCTGATGAAAAACTGTTTTTT CAISESGGADEKLFF
TRBD1 TRBJ1-6 . TRBV27 TGTGCCAGCAGCATCCGACCGACAGGGCTCGATTCACCCCTCCACTTT CASSIRPTGLDSPLHF
TRBD1 TRBJ1-4 . TRBV18 TGTGCCAGCTCACAGGGACAGGGGCATGAAAAACTGTTTTTT CASSQGQGHEKLFF
. TRBJ2-2 . TRBV24-1 TGTGCCACCAGTGAGAGACTCAACACCAGGGAGCTGTTTTTT CATSERLNTRELFF
TRBD2 TRBJ2-5 . TRBV24-1 TGTGCCACCAGTGGGATGCTAGCGGGAGAAGAGACCCAGTACTTC CATSGMLAGEETQYF
. TRBJ2-7 . TRBV19 TGTGCCAGTAGTTGGCCACAGGGCGACGAGCAGTACTTC CASSWPQGDEQYF
TRBD1 TRBJ1-1 once TRBV9 TGTGCCAGCAGCGTAGTCCCCGGGGACAGATACAACACTGAAGCTTTCTTT CASSVVPGDRYNTEAFF
. TRBJ1-1 . TRBV19 TGTGCCAGTAGTATAGTGACAGGAGGATACACTGAAGCTTTCTTT CASSIVTGGYTEAFF
TRBD2 TRBJ2-4 . TRBV28 TGTGCCAGCAGTCCGCCCGGGGGGGCCGGAAACATTCAGTACTTC CASSPPGGAGNIQYF
. TRBJ2-2 . TRBV24-1 TGTGCCACCAGTGAACGACTAGGTGTTTTGTTTTTT CATSERLGVLFF
. TRBJ2-7 . TRBV2 TGTGCCAGCAGCCACCGACAGGATCTTAACGAGCAGTACTTC CASSHRQDLNEQYF
. TRBJ2-7 . TRBV28 TGTGCCATCAGGAGTAGCGACCAAACCTACGAGCAGTACTTC CAIRSSDQTYEQYF
. TRBJ1-3 . TRBV6-1 TGTGCCAGCAGTGAAGCCCTCGGGGGGGCCACGAGCTCTGGAAACACCATATATTTT CASSEALGGATSSGNTIYF
. TRBJ1-5 . TRBV6-5 TGTGCCAGCAGTAAGACGGACAGCCGTCAGCCCCAGCATTTT CASSKTDSRQPQHF
TRBD1 TRBJ1-5 once TRBV12-3/TRBV12-4 TGTGCCAGCAGGGGACAGGGGAATCAGCCCCAGCATTTT CASRGQGNQPQHF
. TRBJ2-3 . TRBV4-2 TGTGCCAGCAGCCAGCAAGAGGGAGGAGAGGTAGATACGCAGTATTTT CASSQQEGGEVDTQYF
. TRBJ1-2 . TRBV5-1 TGCGCCAGCAGCTCCCCCCCGGGGAGGGATGGCTACACCTTC CASSSPPGRDGYTF
TRBD2 TRBJ2-7 . TRBV30 TGTGCCTGGAGTGTATCGGGGGGACCCGAGCAGTACTTC CAWSVSGGPEQYF
. TRBJ2-7 . TRBV5-1 TGCGCCAGCAGCCCCAGACTAGTCCCCTACGAGCAGTACTTC CASSPRLVPYEQYF
TRBD2 TRBJ2-2 . TRBV5-1 TGCGCCAGCAGCTTGAGTGGGACTAGGGTTCCGAACACCGGGGAGCTGTTTTTT CASSLSGTRVPNTGELFF
. TRBJ1-5 . TRBV6-1 TGTGCCAGCAGTGAATCGAGGATCTTTAGCAATCAGCCCCAGCATTTT CASSESRIFSNQPQHF
TRBD2 TRBJ2-1 . TRBV10-3 TGTGCCATCAGCTTAGCGGGAGGGGTGGACAATGAGCAGTTCTTC CAISLAGGVDNEQFF
TRBD1 TRBJ1-2 . TRBV27 TGTGCCAGCAGTTCGGGACAGAGCTACTATGGCTACACCTTC CASSSGQSYYGYTF
TRBD2 TRBJ2-2 . TRBV19 TGTGCCAGTAGTATAGGTCCTAGCGGGATAGGTACCGGGGAGCTGTTTTTT CASSIGPSGIGTGELFF
. TRBJ1-2 . TRBV3-1/TRBV3-2 TGTGCCAGCAGCCAAGGTTGGCAGCGAGCTAACTATGGCTACACCTTC CASSQGWQRANYGYTF
TRBD1 TRBJ1-2 . TRBV27 TGTGCCAGCAGTTCCTGGGACAGGGTGAACTATGGCTACACCTTC CASSSWDRVNYGYTF
TRBD2 TRBJ2-3 . TRBV5-1 TGCGCCAGCAGCCCCGGGACTAGTAAAAATACGCAGTATTTT CASSPGTSKNTQYF
. TRBJ1-2 . TRBV10-2 TGCGCCAGCAGTGATCCAGACAGGCGCTATGGCTACACCTTC CASSDPDRRYGYTF
TRBD1 TRBJ1-5 . TRBV5-6 TGTGCCAGCAGCCCTGGACAGGGTGGGAGCAATCAGCCCCAGCATTTT CASSPGQGGSNQPQHF
. TRBJ1-1 . TRBV18 TGTGCCAGCTCACCAACAGGGAGCAGGGCTGAAGCTTTCTTT CASSPTGSRAEAFF
TRBD2 TRBJ2-2 . TRBV11-2 TGTGCCAGCCGGTGGGGGACTAGCGGAAACACCGGGGAGCTGTTTTTT CASRWGTSGNTGELFF
. TRBJ1-6 . TRBV30 TGTGCCTGGAGGAGTACTAATTCACCCCTCCACTTT CAWRSTNSPLHF
TRBD1 TRBJ1-4 . TRBV5-1 TGCGCCAGCCGCCGGGACAGGAATGAAAAACTGTTTTTT CASRRDRNEKLFF
. TRBJ2-5 . TRBV2 TGTGCCAGCAGCCTAGTTACTGGAGGGAAGACCCAGTACTTC CASSLVTGGKTQYF